This T cell receptor beta chain was sequenced for a study of PD-1 blockade in classical Hodgkin lymphoma. Study-level results: Reports indicated that newly diagnosed patients had lower baseline TCR diversity than healthy donors did. With CD4+ cells, TCR diversity rose significantly by C4D1, but not with CD8+ cells.

All patients relapsed after autologous stem cell transplantation, and brentuximab vedotin exposure varied. Relapsed/refractory classical Hodgkin lymphoma patients had complete, partial or progressive responses. Regarding this clone: Antigen unknown.

Method: immunoSEQ multiplex PCR; TCRdb's copy keeps in-frame clones and lacks some. The sample records about 150,000 clones, 78% being singletons. The CDR3 is 15 residues long. Germline lookup yields CDR1 MNHEY and CDR2 SVGAGI. Trimming cost V 4 bases and J 8 bases; bases outside gene matches: 6. The sequenced sample was peripheral blood mononuclear cells (PBMCs), obtained before the second cycle of nivolumab. This receptor was identified in a human donor with classical Hodgkin lymphoma. J is TRBJ2-1 and V is TRBV6-5; 12 positions agree with TRBD2. CDR3 DNA sequence: TGTGCCAGCAGTTGGTTGACTAGCGGGAGCGATGAGCAGTTCTTC. Protein sequence: CASSWLTSGSDEQFF.